The clone carrying this T cell receptor beta chain was counted ten times or more. Construction of the TCR beta libraries employed iRepertoire HTBI primers in conjunction with Arm-PCR of CDR3 regions. One entry per CDR3 protein, called by TCRdb with MiXCR from the multiplex PCR reads. In the table there are 500,000 or so distinct CDR3 sequences, around 15% of which are singletons. Germline V gene sequence: CDR1 MDHEN, CDR2 SYDVKM. The CDR3 spans 15 residues. The V end lost 3 bases, the J end lost 2 bases, and 14 bases lay between the germline ends. The data were taken from a study of regulatory T cells in long-lasting Graves disease. Documented time point: newly diagnosed GD, antithyroid drugs for less than 3 months. RNA extracted from PBMCs served as the sequencing template. The same sample was also used in a study of T cells in Graves' hyperthyroidism and ophthalmopathy. That paper adds: During a first-round RT-PCR of the TCR CDR3, the HTBI primer set was used.

The receptor was derived from a woman aged 50 to 60 with Graves disease. The V and J genes are TRBV28 and TRBJ2-7; maybe TRBD1 (6 bases). The sequencing used peripheral blood mononuclear cells (PBMCs), collected at new diagnosis, from a patient treated with antithyroid drugs. CDR3 region: CASSFGTGSTYEQYF. CDR3 in DNA: TGTGCCAGCAGTTTCGGTACAGGGAGTACCTACGAGCAGTACTTC. Using reference TRBV28 and TRBJ2-7 for the parts outside the CDR3, the full variable domain is DVKVTQSSRYLVKRTGEKVFLECVQDMDHENMFWYRQDPGLGLRLIYFSYDVKMKEKGDIPEGYSVSREKKERFSLILESASTNQTSMYLCASSFGTGSTYEQYFGPGTRLTVT.